Here is one T cell receptor beta chain with its context. What it binds is unknown. This table comes from immunoSEQ multiplex PCR, and its TCRdb copy is limited to in-frame clones, with some not included. In the table there are around 65,000 clones, about nine tenths of which are singletons. This record comes from a study of OX40 agonist ivuxolimab in advanced cancers. Study results and caveats: Low normalized clonal expansion also occurred in some nonresponding patients.

The sequences come from CD4+ or CD8+ T cells sorted from blood, collected in a trial of the OX40 agonist ivuxolimab. This receptor was obtained from an adult with an advanced solid tumor such as melanoma, head and neck, liver or kidney cancer.

CDR3 loop: CSVEVRQGYEQFF. DNA of the CDR3: TGCAGCGTTGAAGTCCGACAGGGCTATGAGCAGTTCTTC. This chain connects TRBV29-1 to TRBJ2-1; 7 nucleotides match TRBD1. The CDR3 is 13 amino acids. In germline, CDR1 is SQVTM, CDR2 ANQGSEA. J was trimmed by 8 bases and V by 1 base; bases with no gene match: 5.